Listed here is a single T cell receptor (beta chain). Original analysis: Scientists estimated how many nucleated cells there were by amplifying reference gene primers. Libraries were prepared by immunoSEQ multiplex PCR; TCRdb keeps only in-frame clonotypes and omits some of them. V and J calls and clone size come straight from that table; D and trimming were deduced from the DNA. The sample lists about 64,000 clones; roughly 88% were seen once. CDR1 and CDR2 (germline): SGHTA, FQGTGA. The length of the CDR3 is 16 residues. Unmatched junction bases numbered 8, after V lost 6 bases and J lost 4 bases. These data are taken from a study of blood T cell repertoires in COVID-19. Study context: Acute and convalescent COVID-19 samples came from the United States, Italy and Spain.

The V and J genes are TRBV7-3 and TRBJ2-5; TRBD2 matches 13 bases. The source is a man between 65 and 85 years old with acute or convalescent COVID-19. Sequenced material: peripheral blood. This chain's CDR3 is CASRPGTSGEGETQYF. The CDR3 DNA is TGTGCCAGCAGGCCCGGGACTAGCGGGGAGGGAGAGACCCAGTACTTC.